The 21 T cell receptor beta chains presented below share a single source sample, sequenced in a study of T cell changes during pregnancy in multiple sclerosis. The protocol was immunoSEQ multiplex PCR, while the TCRdb copy is restricted to in-frame clones and leaves out a portion. Here the sample spans some 81,000 clones, approximately 90% being singletons. Sequencing used peripheral blood, obtained before pregnancy. The receptors shown here come from a female donor with multiple sclerosis, enrolled in a pregnancy study.

This rearrangement joins TRBV7-2 to TRBJ1-2; D might be TRBD1 (6 bases). Germline assignment: CDR1 SGHTA and CDR2 FQGNSA. The CDR3 loop spans 14 amino acids. V lost 5 bases, J lost 4 bases, and 14 bases lay in between. CDR3 nucleotides: TGTGCCAGCAGCATTATGGGGGCTCTCTATGGCTACACCTTC. Translated, it gives CASSIMGALYGYTF.

The CDR3 region has the DNA TGTGCCAGCAGTGGAACAAGGACAGATTTGACCGGGGAGCTGTTTTTT. This translates into CASSGTRTDLTGELFF. This chain joins TRBV6-1 and TRBJ2-2; D might be TRBD1 (6 bases). This CDR3 is 16 amino acids long. The V gene lost 4 bases and the J gene lost 5 bases, with 17 bases spanning the gap. Germline CDR1 and CDR2: MNHNS and SASEGT.

The V call is TRBV6-4, the J call TRBJ1-1; D is unclear. This CDR3 is 12 amino acids long. From germline, CDR1 is MRHNA and CDR2 SNTAGT. V lost 6 bases, J lost 1 base, and 6 bases lay in between. The CDR3 reads CASRGANTEAFF. The CDR3 DNA sequence: TGTGCCAGCAGGGGCGCGAACACTGAAGCTTTCTTT.

This chain uses TRBV5-4 with TRBJ2-1; 11 bases line up with TRBD2. The V and J ends lost 4 bases and 4 bases, in that order; junction bases with no gene match: 7. The CDR3 contains 16 residues. Germline lookup yields CDR1 SGHNT and CDR2 YYREEE (reference sequence). The CDR3 loop reads CASSPHGTSGYNEQFF. CDR3 nucleotides: TGTGCCAGCAGCCCCCATGGGACTAGCGGATACAATGAGCAGTTCTTC.

The chain carries TRBV18 and TRBJ1-2; D is undetermined. Trimming shortened V by 1 base and J by 7 bases, and 28 bases separated the two germline ends. Germline values: CDR1 KGHSH, CDR2 LQKENI. This CDR3 region has 19 residues. The CDR3 sequence is CASSPLVAAVSLGSSGYTF. As DNA, the CDR3 is TGTGCCAGCTCACCACTGGTTGCGGCAGTCTCATTGGGTTCGAGTGGCTACACCTTC.

The rearrangement joins TRBV2 to TRBJ2-3; 11 nucleotides line up with TRBD1. This CDR3 is 15 amino acids long. Germline V lookup: CDR1 SNHLY, CDR2 FYNNEI. The V gene end was trimmed by 2 bases and the J gene end by 6 bases; junction bases not matched to a gene: 4. CDR3 coding DNA: TGTGCCAGCAGTGAAATGGGACAGGGGGGTGATACGCAGTATTTT. Translating it yields CASSEMGQGGDTQYF. The full variable domain, rest sourced from reference TRBV2 and TRBJ2-3, is EPEVTQTPSHQVTQMGQEVILRCVPISNHLYFYWYRQILGQKVEFLVSFYNNEISEKSEIFDDQFSVERPDGSNFTLKIRSTKLEDSAMYFCASSEMGQGGDTQYFGPGTRLTVL.

The chain combines TRBV18 with TRBJ1-1; tentative D call: TRBD1 (5 bases). With 3 bases removed from V and 4 bases from J, the gap between germline ends came to 15 bases. The germline V gene encodes CDR1 KGHSH and CDR2 LQKENI. The CDR3 totals 15 residues. The CDR3 DNA sequence: TGTGCCAGCTCACCTGGGACCGGGGGGAGCACTGAAGCTTTCTTT. Protein product: CASSPGTGGSTEAFF. Full variable domain (outside the CDR3, taken from reference TRBV18 and TRBJ1-1): NAGVMQNPRHLVRRRGQEARLRCSPMKGHSHVYWYRQLPEEGLKFMVYLQKENIIDESGMPKERFSAEFPKEGPSILRIQQVVRGDSAAYFCASSPGTGGSTEAFFGQGTRLTVV.

This clone was observed a few times. The chain carries TRBV16 and TRBJ1-5; D uncertain. V was shortened by 4 bases and J by 1 base, with 8 bases between the two germline ends. The CDR3 length is 14 residues. Germline assignment: CDR1 KGHSY and CDR2 FQNENV. The CDR3 sequence: CASSLGQSNQPQHF. The CDR3 DNA follows: TGTGCCAGCAGCCTTGGGCAGAGCAATCAGCCCCAGCATTTT.

The chain recombines TRBV7-9 with TRBJ2-1; the D gene is possibly TRBD2 (5 bases). CDR1 and CDR2 (germline): SEHNR, FQNEAQ (reference sequence). The CDR3 runs to 16 residues. V lost 5 bases and J lost 0, with 14 bases in between. The CDR3 is CASSPRGPYSYNEQFF. The CDR3 nucleotides read TGTGCCAGCAGCCCTCGCGGGCCATACTCCTACAATGAGCAGTTCTTC. The variable domain in full, with the rest retrieved from reference TRBV7-9 and TRBJ2-1, is DTGVSQNPRHKITKRGQNVTFRCDPISEHNRLYWYRQTLGQGPEFLTYFQNEAQLEKSRLLSDRFSAERPKGSFSTLEIQRTEQGDSAMYLCASSPRGPYSYNEQFFGPGTRLTVL.

The chain couples TRBV7-2 to TRBJ1-4; 10 nucleotides align to TRBD1. The CDR3 runs to 15 residues. V lost 5 bases to trimming and J lost 8 bases; unmatched junction nucleotides: 8. Germline V CDR1 and CDR2: SGHTA, FQGNSA. CDR3 DNA: TGTGCCAGCAGCCGACAGGGGGCGCCTGGGGAAAAACTGTTTTTT. It translates to CASSRQGAPGEKLFF. Based on the CDR3 plus reference TRBV7-2 and TRBJ1-4, the full variable domain is GAGVSQSPSNKVTEKGKDVELRCDPISGHTALYWYRQSLGQGLEFLIYFQGNSAPDKSGLPSDRFSAERTGGSVSTLTIQRTQQEDSAVYLCASSRQGAPGEKLFFGSGTQLSVL.

The chain couples TRBV27 to TRBJ2-7; perhaps TRBD2 as D (5 bases). Trimming pared 4 bases from V and 2 bases from J, leaving 24 bases between. This CDR3 is built from 18 residues. Germline V gene lookup returns CDR1 MNHEY and CDR2 SMNVEV (reference sequence). The CDR3 bases are TGTGCCAGCAGTTCCCGCGGGCGGTGGCTCACCTCGACCTACGAGCAGTACTTC. Translating gives CASSSRGRWLTSTYEQYF.

The rearrangement uses TRBV13 and TRBJ2-5; 9 nucleotides line up with TRBD1. Gene TRBJ2-7 matches the end of the DNA better, so the J call may be wrong. In germline, CDR1 is PRHDT, CDR2 FYEKMQ (reference sequence). The CDR3 consists of 15 residues. This CDR3 is CASSLVGTGYYEQYF. CDR3 in DNA: TGTGCCAGCAGCTTAGTAGGGACAGGGTACTACGAGCAGTACTTC.

V gene TRBV18 combines with J gene TRBJ1-3; no firm D call. Deletions cut 2 bases from V and 4 bases from J, with 15 bases between. Germline V gene sequence: CDR1 KGHSH, CDR2 LQKENI. CDR3 length equals 16 residues. The chain's CDR3 is CASSPSAGGIGNTIYF. The CDR3 DNA sequence: TGTGCCAGCTCACCATCGGCCGGAGGGATCGGAAACACCATATATTTT.

V gene TRBV7-9 combines with J gene TRBJ2-3, with 7 bases that match TRBD1. Germline lookup yields CDR1 SEHNR and CDR2 FQNEAQ (reference sequence). V shed 5 bases, J shed 2 bases, and the junction held 7 bases outside the gene matches. The CDR3 extends over 15 amino acids. CDR3 nucleotides: TGTGCCAGCAGCCCCCAAGGGGGCGACACAGATACGCAGTATTTT. This codes for CASSPQGGDTDTQYF.

Note on this clone: One end of the junction fails to match germline, which may point to a read error. V is TRBV7-7 and J is TRBJ2-1; D gene uncertain. The CDR3 has 14 amino acids. In germline, CDR1 is SSHAT, CDR2 FNYEAQ (reference sequence). The CDR3 region is CASSPTFADNEQFF. The CDR3 region has the DNA TGTGCTAGCAGCCCAACGTTCGCAGACAATGAGCAGTTCTTC.

V is TRBV7-2 and J is TRBJ1-6; 7 bases are a match to TRBD1. CDR1 is SGHTA and CDR2 is FQGNSA in the germline V gene. J gave up 10 bases and V 1 base, and 7 bases lay outside the gene matches. The CDR3 runs 15 residues. The CDR3 DNA reads TGTGCCAGCAGCTTAGAAGGCAGGGGGGTCTCACCCCTCCACTTT. Protein: CASSLEGRGVSPLHF.

The chain employs TRBV7-9 and TRBJ1-3, with 8 bases lining up with TRBD1. Germline CDR1 and CDR2: SEHNR and FQNEAQ (reference sequence). The CDR3 sequence is 15 residues long. Trimming at V came to 7 bases and at J to 3 bases, leaving 8 bases not matched to a gene. The CDR3 bases are TGTGCCAGCACCAAAGGACAGGGCGATGGAAACACCATATATTTT. Amino acids: CASTKGQGDGNTIYF.

The chain combines TRBV10-3 with TRBJ2-3, with 8 bases aligning to TRBD2. The CDR3 length is 13 residues. The J segment lost 3 bases and the V segment lost 7 bases, leaving 3 bases of the junction unmatched. Germline V CDR1 and CDR2: ENHRY, SYGVKD. The CDR3 coding sequence is TGTGCCATCAAGAGCGGGGGTACAGATACGCAGTATTTT. Translated, it gives CAIKSGGTDTQYF.

This chain uses TRBV14 with TRBJ2-5; 8 bases match TRBD1. The CDR3 extends over 17 amino acids. The V and J ends lost 3 bases and 5 bases, in that order; junction bases with no gene match: 14. The V gene's germline CDR1 is SGHDN and CDR2 FVKESK. The CDR3 protein is CASSQASGTGWGETQYF. For the CDR3, the DNA is TGTGCCAGCAGCCAGGCTTCCGGGACAGGATGGGGGGAGACCCAGTACTTC.

The V gene is TRBV5-1, the J gene TRBJ2-1; D perhaps matches TRBD1 (6 bases). V was cut by 3 bases and J by 3 bases, with 13 bases left in between. CDR3 length: 15 residues. Germline lookup yields CDR1 SGHRS and CDR2 YFSETQ. The CDR3 sequence: CASSSAGDNYNEQFF. In DNA, the CDR3 is TGCGCCAGCAGCTCGGCCGGGGACAACTACAATGAGCAGTTCTTC.

The chain employs TRBV4-1 and TRBJ2-5, with TRBD2 matching over 9 bases. CDR3 length: 16 residues. V was clipped by 0 bases and J by 5 bases; unmatched bases: 7. Germline CDR1 and CDR2: MGHRA and YSYEKL. The CDR3 loop reads CASSQDWLAGWETQYF. The CDR3 DNA is TGCGCCAGCAGCCAAGATTGGCTAGCGGGGTGGGAGACCCAGTACTTC.